A single sample gave rise to the 14 T cell receptor beta chains below, sequenced in a study of OX40 agonist ivuxolimab in advanced cancers. Measured with immunoSEQ multiplex PCR; TCRdb has only the in-frame clones, and not every one. Of 50,000 to 60,000 clones listed, less than 90% are singletons. Specimen: CD4+ or CD8+ T cells sorted from blood, collected in a trial of the OX40 agonist ivuxolimab. These receptors all stem from an adult with an advanced solid tumor such as melanoma, head and neck, liver or kidney cancer.

V gene TRBV9 combines with J gene TRBJ2-5; 7 bases fit TRBD1. Per germline, CDR1 SGDLS and CDR2 YYNGEE. Trimming removed 6 bases from V and 0 bases from J; junction bases left unmatched: 5. The CDR3 runs to 14 residues. CDR3 DNA: TGTGCCAGCACCGTCACAGGGGACCAAGAGACCCAGTACTTC. The encoded protein is CASTVTGDQETQYF.

CDR3 sequence reads: CASSYAGTSGNEQFF. CDR3 nucleotides: TGTGCCAGCAGTTACGCGGGGACTAGCGGCAATGAGCAGTTCTTC. The chain links TRBV2 to TRBJ2-1; 11 bases map to TRBD2. CDR3 length: 15 residues. Germline V gene data show CDR1 as SNHLY and CDR2 as FYNNEI. V shed 5 bases and J 6 bases; nucleotides not matched to a gene: 6.

The J gene is TRBJ2-2, the V gene TRBV30; 9 bases map to TRBD1. Germline-derived CDR1 and CDR2 are GTSNPN and SVGIG (reference sequence). This CDR3 region has 15 residues. V lost 3 bases and J lost 6; bases outside the gene matches: 8. The CDR3 loop reads CAWSPGTGIAGELFF. CDR3 DNA: TGTGCCTGGAGCCCCGGGACAGGGATTGCCGGGGAGCTGTTTTTT.

This chain joins TRBV5-8 and TRBJ1-1, with 7 positions matching TRBD1. Trimming cost V 5 bases and J 4 bases; bases outside gene matches: 5. There are 13 residues in the CDR3. Per the germline V gene, CDR1 is SGHTS and CDR2 is YDEGEE. CDR3 sequence reads: CASSTQGTTEAFF. Here the CDR3 DNA reads TGTGCCAGCAGTACACAGGGGACCACTGAAGCTTTCTTT.

The chain employs TRBV7-9 and TRBJ1-5; TRBD1 is a possible D gene (5 bases). From germline, CDR1 is SEHNR and CDR2 FQNEAQ (reference sequence). The V end was cut by 5 bases, the J end by 6 bases, with 11 bases between. This CDR3 has 13 amino acids. The CDR3 spells CASSPGERQPQHF. The CDR3 DNA reads as TGTGCCAGCAGCCCGGGGGAGCGTCAGCCCCAGCATTTT.

This rearrangement joins TRBV4-3 to TRBJ1-5, with 8 positions matching TRBD1. Germline values: CDR1 LGHNA, CDR2 YSLEER. The CDR3 has 15 amino acids. The V segment lost 0 bases and the J segment 5 bases; nucleotides outside the gene matches: 3. The CDR3 DNA follows: TGCGCCAGCAGCCAAGAGGGGACAGGTTATCAGCCCCAGCATTTT. As protein: CASSQEGTGYQPQHF.

This clone has a single count. The chain carries TRBV6-5 and TRBJ1-5; tentative D call: TRBD1 (5 bases). CDR1 is MNHEY, CDR2 SVGAGI, per germline. V lost 0 bases to trimming and J lost 3 bases, with 9 bases between them. The CDR3 is made up of 15 amino acids. The DNA for the CDR3 is TGTGCCAGCAGTTACTCCGGGGCAGCCAATCAGCCCCAGCATTTT. Translation gives CASSYSGAANQPQHF.

The chain has TRBV7-3 and TRBJ1-1; D unresolved. The CDR3 is 14 amino acids. Germline V CDR1 and CDR2: SGHTA, FQGTGA. The germline V and J ends were trimmed by 2 bases and 5 bases, with 12 bases remaining between them. The CDR3 sequence: CASSLGVGGTEAFF. CDR3 nucleotide sequence: TGTGCCAGCAGCTTAGGAGTGGGTGGAACTGAAGCTTTCTTT.

The rearrangement uses TRBV7-9 and TRBJ1-3; 12 bases map to TRBD1. This CDR3 is built from 17 residues. CDR1 and CDR2 from the germline V gene are SEHNR and FQNEAQ (reference sequence). The trim removed 6 bases at V and 0 bases at J, leaving 6 bases unmatched. The CDR3 protein is CASSLGQGANSGNTIYF. DNA for the CDR3: TGTGCCAGCAGTTTGGGACAGGGGGCCAACTCTGGAAACACCATATATTTT.

The chain's CDR3 is CASRPGTSAGYTF. The CDR3, as DNA: TGTGCCAGCAGACCCGGGACATCGGCGGGCTACACCTTC. The rearrangement links TRBV5-5 to TRBJ1-2, with TRBD1 as a possible D gene (6 bases). Germline V CDR1 and CDR2: SGHKS, YYEKEE (reference sequence). The CDR3 has 13 amino acids. V lost 5 bases and J 8 bases, leaving 16 bases between the germline ends.

The V gene is TRBV30, the J gene TRBJ1-6; no reliable D call. The CDR3 is 13 amino acids. CDR1 and CDR2 (germline): GTSNPN, SVGIG (reference sequence). V lost 5 bases and J 7 bases, leaving 12 bases between the germline ends. For the CDR3, the DNA is TGTGCCTGGGCCACGGTAATAAATTCACCCCTCCACTTT. Its translation is CAWATVINSPLHF.

Concerning this clone itself: The sample carries other DNA sequences with the same CDR3. The genes are TRBV19 and TRBJ2-7; TRBD1 matches 10 bases. Germline CDR1 reads LNHDA; CDR2 reads SQIVND (reference sequence). The ends lost 3 bases at V and 2 bases at J; junction bases unmatched: 1. This CDR3 comprises 14 residues. The CDR3 region is CASSIGQGAYEQYF. For the CDR3, the DNA is TGTGCCAGTAGTATCGGACAGGGGGCCTACGAGCAGTACTTC.

In DNA, the CDR3 is TGTGCCATCAGTGGGGAAATTCGGGACACTGAAGCTTTCTTT. Encoded protein: CAISGEIRDTEAFF. J is TRBJ1-1 and V is TRBV10-3; D gene ambiguous. This CDR3 comprises 14 residues. Germline V CDR1 and CDR2: ENHRY, SYGVKD. The V gene lost 4 bases and the J gene lost 3 bases, with 12 bases spanning the gap.

The chain carries TRBV7-9 and TRBJ1-1; the D gene is possibly TRBD1 (5 bases). The CDR3 is 15 residues long. In germline, CDR1 is SEHNR, CDR2 FQNEAQ (reference sequence). V dropped 5 bases and J dropped 0 bases, with 13 bases sitting between them. CDR3 coding DNA: TGTGCCAGCAGCCCCCACCAGGGTATGAACACTGAAGCTTTCTTT. It codes for CASSPHQGMNTEAFF.